Presented here are 27 T cell receptor beta chains from one specimen sequenced in a study of T cell responses to AZD1222 COVID-19 vaccine (dated by TCRdb to the early 2020s). In light of the paper, this sample's time point label describes: baseline before first vaccination. The library was generated by the immunoSEQ multiplex PCR assay. The table was pulled from immuneACCESS by TCRdb, which kept in-frame rearrangements only. Such tables lose some clones; where checked, under half of the loss comes from unresolved V genes, and the rest has no known cause. For this sample the table gives around 130,000 clones, of which 85% to 90% were detected only once. The ten largest clones add up to around 10% of the sample. The sample was peripheral blood, taken on day 0 of AZD1222 vaccination. These receptors were collected from an adult in good health.

The chain couples TRBV6-5 to TRBJ2-1, with TRBD2 matching over 11 bases. After removal of 4 bases from V and 8 bases from J, the junction contained 10 bases not matched to a gene. The CDR3 covers 16 residues. The germline V gene has CDR1 MNHEY and CDR2 SVGAGI. The CDR3 DNA is TGTGCCAGCAGTTCGAGGGCTAGCGGGAGGTGGGATGAGCAGTTCTTC. Amino acid sequence: CASSSRASGRWDEQFF.

CDR3 coding DNA: TGCGCCAGCAGCCCCGGATGGGGGAGTGAAGCTTTCTTT. Its translation: CASSPGWGSEAFF. The gene calls are TRBV5-1 and TRBJ1-1; TRBD1 might be the D (5 bases). Deletions cut 4 bases from V and 7 bases from J, with 14 bases between. The CDR3 is 13 amino acids. CDR1 SGHRS and CDR2 YFSETQ come from the germline V gene.

This chain joins TRBV7-2 and TRBJ1-5; D is uncertain. The V gene's germline CDR1 is SGHTA and CDR2 FQGNSA. The germline V and J ends were trimmed by 2 bases and 3 bases, with 8 bases remaining between them. This CDR3 has 14 residues. The DNA of the CDR3 is TGTGCCAGCAGCTTATCGGCCCCCAATCAGCCCCAGCATTTT. Encoded protein: CASSLSAPNQPQHF. Looking up the rest from reference TRBV7-2 and TRBJ1-5 gives the full variable domain: GAGVSQSPSNKVTEKGKDVELRCDPISGHTALYWYRQSLGQGLEFLIYFQGNSAPDKSGLPSDRFSAERTGGSVSTLTIQRTQQEDSAVYLCASSLSAPNQPQHFGDGTRLSIL.

This chain joins TRBV27 and TRBJ2-1, with TRBD1 identical over 7 bases. The ends lost 5 bases at V and 2 bases at J; junction bases unmatched: 3. Germline loops: CDR1 MNHEY, CDR2 SMNVEV (reference sequence). This CDR3 region has 14 residues. CDR3 sequence (DNA): TGTGCCAGCAGTCTGACAGGGACCTACAATGAGCAGTTCTTC. Protein product: CASSLTGTYNEQFF.

The chain carries TRBV2 and TRBJ1-5; tentative D call: TRBD1 (6 bases). The CDR3 runs to 15 residues. Trimming shortened V by 7 bases and J by 4 bases, and 17 bases separated the two germline ends. CDR1 is SNHLY and CDR2 is FYNNEI in the germline V gene. The CDR3 loop is CASNQGGWGNQPQHF. For the CDR3, the DNA is TGTGCCAGCAATCAAGGGGGTTGGGGTAATCAGCCCCAGCATTTT.

The V gene is TRBV11-1, the J gene TRBJ1-5; TRBD1 matches at 10 bases. This CDR3 is built from 14 residues. Germline lookup yields CDR1 SGHAT and CDR2 FQDESV (reference sequence). The J segment lost 9 bases and the V segment lost 4 bases, leaving 6 bases of the junction unmatched. The CDR3 sequence: CASSSGTGDTPQHF. The CDR3 DNA sequence: TGTGCCAGCAGCTCCGGGACAGGGGATACGCCCCAGCATTTT.

This clone was observed once. V gene TRBV7-9 combines with J gene TRBJ1-1, with TRBD1 matching over 8 bases. CDR1 is SEHNR, CDR2 FQNEAQ, per germline (reference sequence). This CDR3 region has 12 residues. The trim removed 6 bases at V and 8 bases at J, leaving 5 bases unmatched. The CDR3 DNA follows: TGTGCCAGCAGGGGAAGGACAGGGGAAGCTTTCTTT. This sequence encodes CASRGRTGEAFF.

The V and J genes are TRBV5-1 and TRBJ2-7; perhaps TRBD2 as D (6 bases). The ends were cut back, 0 bases at V and 3 bases at J, with 10 bases in the middle. Germline CDR1 is SGHRS and CDR2 is YFSETQ. This CDR3 comprises 14 residues. CDR3 DNA: TGCGCCAGCAGCTTGGGATTCGGGGGCTACGAGCAGTACTTC. Its protein is CASSLGFGGYEQYF.

V gene TRBV19 combines with J gene TRBJ1-1; D is uncertain. The V and J ends lost 3 bases and 3 bases respectively, with 11 bases between them. This CDR3 comprises 14 residues. CDR1 is LNHDA and CDR2 is SQIVND in the germline V gene (reference sequence). The CDR3 nucleotides are TGTGCCAGTAGTATTGAAAGAATCTACACTGAAGCTTTCTTT. It codes for CASSIERIYTEAFF.

This clone turned up a few times. The chain has TRBV6-5 and TRBJ1-5; the match to TRBD1 covers 7 bases. J was trimmed by 4 bases and V by 7 bases; bases with no gene match: 7. The length of the CDR3 is 14 residues. The germline CDR1 and CDR2 sequences are MNHEY and SVGAGI. The CDR3 reads CASTIGQANQPQHF. The CDR3 DNA reads TGTGCCAGCACGATTGGACAGGCTAATCAGCCCCAGCATTTT.

V usage is TRBV2 and J usage is TRBJ2-1; 11 bases are a match to TRBD1. CDR1 and CDR2 from the germline V gene are SNHLY and FYNNEI. V lost 6 bases to trimming and J lost 8 bases; unmatched junction nucleotides: 9. The CDR3 consists of 15 residues. CDR3 protein: CASSPGTGGIDEQFF. Written as DNA, the CDR3 is TGTGCCAGCAGCCCCGGGACAGGGGGGATCGATGAGCAGTTCTTC.

A note on this clone: Likely a read error: the CDR3 ends without its conserved phenylalanine or tryptophan. Because the CDR3's place on the DNA is in doubt, the DNA is left out and the CDR3 is given as listed by TCRdb. This chain links TRBV15 with TRBJ1-1; the DNA was not used to check the table's D call, TRBD1. In germline, CDR1 is LNHNV, CDR2 YYDKDF (reference sequence). 12 amino acids form the CDR3, both terminal residues included. CDR3 in amino acids: CATSRLPGQGVL.

The chain joins TRBV11-2 to TRBJ1-3; D not certain. The CDR3 has 14 residues. From germline, CDR1 is SGHAT and CDR2 FQNNGV. Trimming shortened V by 0 bases and J by 4 bases, and 7 bases separated the two germline ends. CDR3 protein: CASSLDPSGNTIYF. CDR3 coding DNA: TGTGCCAGCAGCTTAGATCCCAGCGGAAACACCATATATTTT.

The rearrangement joins TRBV7-9 to TRBJ2-1, with 9 bases that match TRBD2. CDR1 is SEHNR, CDR2 FQNEAQ, per germline (reference sequence). V dropped 3 bases and J dropped 5; count of bases not matched to a gene: 5. The CDR3 sequence is 15 residues long. The CDR3 spells CASSLGLAENNEQFF. The CDR3 region has the DNA TGTGCCAGCAGCTTGGGACTAGCCGAAAACAATGAGCAGTTCTTC. The variable domain in full, completed from reference TRBV7-9 and TRBJ2-1, reads DTGVSQNPRHKITKRGQNVTFRCDPISEHNRLYWYRQTLGQGPEFLTYFQNEAQLEKSRLLSDRFSAERPKGSFSTLEIQRTEQGDSAMYLCASSLGLAENNEQFFGPGTRLTVL.

The rearrangement uses TRBV4-1 and TRBJ1-5; no clear D gene. The ends were cut back, 1 base at V and 0 bases at J, with 7 bases in the middle. The CDR3 extends over 15 amino acids. Per the germline V gene, CDR1 is MGHRA and CDR2 is YSYEKL. CDR3: CASSQGADSNQPQHF. CDR3 nucleotides: TGCGCCAGCAGCCAAGGGGCAGATAGCAATCAGCCCCAGCATTTT.

The rearrangement links TRBV18 to TRBJ1-1; D is possibly TRBD1 (5 bases). V lost 0 bases to trimming and J lost 5 bases, with 16 bases between them. This CDR3 spans 16 amino acids. Germline loops: CDR1 KGHSH, CDR2 LQKENI. CDR3: CASSPPAVGGRTEAFF. The DNA for the CDR3 is TGTGCCAGCTCACCACCGGCGGTTGGGGGGAGGACTGAAGCTTTCTTT.

The chain carries TRBV9 and TRBJ1-1; 8 bases are a match to TRBD1. The CDR3 loop spans 15 amino acids. V lost 3 bases to trimming and J lost 1 base; unmatched junction nucleotides: 5. Germline V gene sequence: CDR1 SGDLS, CDR2 YYNGEE. The CDR3 protein is CASSETGTGNTEAFF. CDR3 in DNA: TGTGCCAGCAGCGAGACGGGGACAGGGAACACTGAAGCTTTCTTT.

The chain combines TRBV5-4 with TRBJ1-1; D is uncertain. CDR1 is SGHNT, CDR2 YYREEE, per germline (reference sequence). The CDR3 contains 13 residues. V was trimmed by 0 bases and J by 3 bases, leaving 6 bases between them. In DNA, the CDR3 is TGTGCCAGCAGCTTGGTTGGGGACACTGAAGCTTTCTTT. It is translated as CASSLVGDTEAFF.

This chain uses TRBV7-2 with TRBJ2-7; 10 bases are shared with TRBD2. With 5 bases clipped from V and 4 bases from J, the junction kept 8 bases outside the gene matches. CDR3 length: 15 residues. Germline lookup yields CDR1 SGHTA and CDR2 FQGNSA. CDR3 sequence: CASSIGLAEIYEQYF. The CDR3 DNA sequence: TGTGCCAGCAGCATTGGACTAGCGGAGATATACGAGCAGTACTTC.

The chain joins TRBV4-3 to TRBJ1-6, with TRBD1 as a possible D gene (6 bases). V was trimmed by 0 bases and J by 13 bases, leaving 16 bases between them. Germline loops: CDR1 LGHNA, CDR2 YSLEER. The CDR3 contains 15 residues. CDR3 DNA: TGCGCCAGCAGCCAAGATGGGGGGCAATTAAGGCCCCTCCACTTT. This codes for CASSQDGGQLRPLHF.

This chain links TRBV7-6 with TRBJ2-1; D not certain. Germline CDR1 and CDR2: SGHVS and FNYEAQ. Between the trimmed V and J ends, which lost 2 bases and 5 bases, there was a span of 16 bases. The CDR3 totals 16 residues. CDR3 sequence (DNA): TGTGCCAGCAGCTTATTTCGTTCAGTGATCGACAATGAGCAGTTCTTC. Encoded protein: CASSLFRSVIDNEQFF.

V is TRBV7-2 and J is TRBJ1-2; D is possibly TRBD1 (5 bases). V lost 1 base, J lost 6 bases, and 15 bases lay in between. The CDR3 extends over 15 amino acids. Germline assignment: CDR1 SGHTA and CDR2 FQGNSA. Here the CDR3 reads CASSLGGAQSDGYTF. CDR3 coding DNA: TGTGCCAGCAGCTTAGGAGGGGCTCAGAGTGATGGCTACACCTTC. The full variable domain, its missing parts supplied by reference TRBV7-2 and TRBJ1-2, is GAGVSQSPSNKVTEKGKDVELRCDPISGHTALYWYRQSLGQGLEFLIYFQGNSAPDKSGLPSDRFSAERTGGSVSTLTIQRTQQEDSAVYLCASSLGGAQSDGYTFGSGTRLTVV.

A single count supports this clone. V and J are TRBV6-1 and TRBJ1-5; 10 bases line up with TRBD1. The CDR3 sequence is 16 residues long. With 4 bases clipped from V and 0 bases from J, the junction kept 3 bases outside the gene matches. Germline CDR1 is MNHNS and CDR2 is SASEGT. CDR3 loop: CASSVGTGDSNQPQHF. DNA of the CDR3: TGTGCCAGCAGTGTGGGGACAGGGGATAGCAATCAGCCCCAGCATTTT.

This clone was seen once. This chain connects TRBV12-3 or TRBV12-4 to TRBJ2-7, with D hard to call. The CDR3 is 13 residues long. The germline V and J ends were trimmed by 3 bases and 2 bases, with 8 bases remaining between them. The CDR3 sequence: CASSLQSTYEQYF. CDR3 DNA sequence: TGTGCCAGCAGTTTGCAGAGTACCTACGAGCAGTACTTC.

CDR3 residues: CASSLRTSGRRTDTQYF. DNA for the CDR3: TGTGCCAGCAGCCTCCGGACTAGCGGGAGGCGCACAGATACGCAGTATTTT. This chain joins TRBV7-2 and TRBJ2-3, with 14 bases matching TRBD2. This CDR3 has 17 residues. Germline V lookup: CDR1 SGHTA, CDR2 FQGNSA. Trimming removed 5 bases from V and 1 base from J; junction bases left unmatched: 5.

The DNA for the CDR3 is TGTGCCAGCAGTTTATCTGTGGCCAGGGGTTACGAGCAGTACTTC. Translating it yields CASSLSVARGYEQYF. This chain connects TRBV27 to TRBJ2-7, with D perhaps matching TRBD1 (6 bases). The CDR3 sequence is 15 residues long. V was shortened by 0 bases and J by 4 bases, with 13 bases between the two germline ends. The germline V gene encodes CDR1 MNHEY and CDR2 SMNVEV (reference sequence).

The chain has TRBV4-1 and TRBJ1-6; TRBD1 matches 7 bases. V shed 3 bases, J shed 7 bases, and the junction held 9 bases outside the gene matches. Per germline, CDR1 MGHRA and CDR2 YSYEKL. The CDR3 is 16 residues long. For the CDR3, the DNA is TGCGCCAGCAGCCAGACCAGGACAGGCAAAAATTCACCCCTCCACTTT. Translating gives CASSQTRTGKNSPLHF.